A single sample is the source of the 31 T cell receptor beta chains below, sequenced in a study of blood T cells in healthy people across ages (dated by TCRdb to between 2014 and 2017). Library generation was performed with 5' RACE. The instrument was an Illumina HiSeq 2500. The second PCR ran for roughly 7 to 11 cycles and used a J-beta primer mix along with a sample-barcoded 5' primer. TCRdb reworked the public reads: Q25 trimming with fastp, MiXCR clone assembly, productive beta chains retained. Entries are consolidated by CDR3 protein sequence, retaining the most common genes and DNA. For this sample there are about 800,000 distinct CDR3 sequences; approximately 25% appear just once. 3.7% of the sample lies in the top ten. This same sample was also taken into another study, of T cells of mothers and their children.

The sequenced sample was blood. The receptors shown here come from a boy between 10 and 17 years old in good health.

This clonotype was counted a few times. The gene calls are TRBV27 and TRBJ2-1; 16 bases align to TRBD2. This CDR3 region has 15 residues. J gave up 8 bases and V 4 bases, and 2 bases lay outside the gene matches. CDR1 is MNHEY and CDR2 is SMNVEV in the germline V gene (reference sequence). CDR3 in DNA: TGTGCCAGCAGTTCAGGGACTAGCGGGAGGGATGAGCAGTTCTTC. Protein product: CASSSGTSGRDEQFF.

The genes are TRBV27 and TRBJ1-6; D is uncertain. CDR1 and CDR2 (germline): MNHEY, SMNVEV (reference sequence). V lost 6 bases and J lost 4, with 10 bases in between. This CDR3 contains 14 residues. The CDR3 region has the DNA TGTGCCAGCAGCTTAGGCGGATATAATTCACCCCTCCACTTT. Its translation: CASSLGGYNSPLHF.

The gene calls are TRBV7-9 and TRBJ2-5; tentatively, D is TRBD1 (6 bases). The J call may be incorrect, as the DNA end agrees better with TRBJ2-7. The germline V gene has CDR1 SEHNR and CDR2 FQNEAQ (reference sequence). The CDR3 spans 16 residues. CDR3 bases: TGTGCCAGCAGCCCAGCGGACAGCGTGCTCCAGTACGAGCAGTACTTC. It specifies CASSPADSVLQYEQYF.

This clonotype was seen a handful of times. CDR3 nucleotides: TGCAGTGCCCGAGACGGGGGCCGCTCCTACGAGCAGTACTTC. It yields the protein CSARDGGRSYEQYF. The rearrangement uses TRBV20-1 and TRBJ2-5, with D possibly called TRBD1 or TRBD2 (6 bases each). Matching the DNA end better, TRBJ2-7 makes the J call doubtful. The V gene's germline CDR1 is DFQATT and CDR2 SNEGSKA (reference sequence). This CDR3 region has 14 residues.

This clonotype was counted only a few times. The chain links TRBV7-8 to TRBJ2-5, with 8 bases identical to TRBD2. The CDR3 loop spans 16 amino acids. Germline V gene lookup returns CDR1 SGHVS and CDR2 FQNEAQ. V was pared by 5 bases and J by 4 bases, with 12 bases of the junction left unmatched. The CDR3: CASSPGGFAYIETQYF. The CDR3, as DNA: TGTGCCAGCAGCCCGGGGGGGTTCGCATACATAGAGACCCAGTACTTC.

Notes on this clonotype: A much larger clone lies a single base off, so this may be a read error. The chain has TRBV6-6 and TRBJ2-5; no clear D gene. The germline V gene has CDR1 MNHNY and CDR2 SVGAGI (reference sequence). This CDR3 region has 12 residues. The CDR3 here is CASSYSAEAQYF. The DNA for the CDR3 is TGTGCCAGCAGTTACTCCGCAGAGGCCCAGTACTTC.

The V and J genes are TRBV7-2 and TRBJ1-4; TRBD1 is a possible D gene (5 bases). The CDR3 totals 13 residues. Trimming left V 3 bases short and J 7 bases short, with 9 bases between. Germline V gene data show CDR1 as SGHTA and CDR2 as FQGNSA. The CDR3 sequence: CASSFHGGEKLFF. The CDR3 coding sequence is TGTGCCAGCAGCTTTCACGGGGGTGAAAAACTGTTTTTT.

The rearrangement joins TRBV6-6 to TRBJ1-2; no reliable D call. This CDR3 contains 13 residues. Trimming took off 7 bases at V and 0 bases at J, with 9 bases between the two ends. Germline CDR1 and CDR2: MNHNY and SVGAGI (reference sequence). CDR3 bases: TGTGCCAGCATTGACAAAGCTAACTATGGCTACACCTTC. It is translated as CASIDKANYGYTF.

This clonotype was found a few times. V gene TRBV29-1 combines with J gene TRBJ1-1, with 7 bases that match TRBD1. Germline V gives CDR1 SQVTM, CDR2 ANQGSEA. This CDR3 has 13 residues. V shed 4 bases, J shed 6 bases, and the junction held 8 bases outside the gene matches. CDR3 nucleotides: TGCAGCGTTGCCGATGACAGGGCCCCTGAAGCTTTCTTT. It specifies CSVADDRAPEAFF.

The chain carries TRBV7-2 and TRBJ2-5, with D possibly TRBD1 on 6 matching bases. CDR1 and CDR2 from the germline V gene are SGHTA and FQGNSA. Trimming pared 3 bases from V and 2 bases from J, leaving 10 bases between. The CDR3 spans 14 residues. The CDR3 DNA reads as TGTGCCAGCAGCTTTACAGGGTGGCAAGAGACCCAGTACTTC. It encodes CASSFTGWQETQYF.

As concerns this clonotype: The junction departs from germline at one end; a sequencing error may be responsible. CDR3 in DNA: TGTGTCAGCTCACCAACGGGCAGAAAGGAGCAAGAGACCCAGTACTTC. Translating gives CVSSPTGRKEQETQYF. The rearrangement links TRBV18 to TRBJ2-5; D not resolved. Germline lookup yields CDR1 KGHSH and CDR2 LQKENI. The CDR3 sequence is 16 residues long.

The V and J genes are TRBV20-1 and TRBJ2-2, with TRBD1 identical over 8 bases. CDR3 length equals 16 residues. CDR1 is DFQATT and CDR2 is SNEGSKA in the germline V gene (reference sequence). V was clipped by 0 bases and J by 4 bases; unmatched bases: 7. CDR3 residues: CSARDLGTGGTGELFF. CDR3 nucleotides: TGCAGTGCTAGAGATCTCGGGACAGGAGGCACCGGGGAGCTGTTTTTT.

The chain couples TRBV27 to TRBJ2-5; 10 nucleotides agree with TRBD1. Germline V gene data show CDR1 as MNHEY and CDR2 as SMNVEV (reference sequence). With V trimmed by 5 bases and J by 2 bases, 8 bases remained unmatched. The CDR3 spans 16 residues. CDR3 region: CASSPAMGQGQETQYF. In DNA, the CDR3 is TGTGCCAGCAGTCCGGCCATGGGACAGGGGCAAGAGACCCAGTACTTC.

Only a few counts were recorded for this clonotype. V gene TRBV6-7 combines with J gene TRBJ2-5; TRBD1 aligns across 7 bases. TRBV6-7 is an ORF for which the function is uncertain. Losses at the gene ends were 2 bases for V and 2 bases for J; bases not matched to a gene: 11. This CDR3 is built from 17 residues. CDR3 DNA: TGTGCCAGCAGTTACCTGACCTCAACAGGGGATCAAGAGACCCAGTACTTC. It is translated as CASSYLTSTGDQETQYF.

The chain employs TRBV10-3 and TRBJ2-7; 10 bases match TRBD2. Losses at the gene ends were 7 bases for V and 6 bases for J; bases not matched to a gene: 18. Germline values: CDR1 ENHRY, CDR2 SYGVKD. This CDR3 has 17 residues. The CDR3 loop reads CAIKGLAPGEGAGEQYF. DNA for the CDR3: TGTGCCATCAAGGGACTAGCGCCTGGCGAGGGGGCGGGCGAGCAGTACTTC.

This clonotype showed up just a few times. This chain connects TRBV28 to TRBJ2-5, with 9 nucleotides matching TRBD1. The germline gives CDR1 MDHEN, CDR2 SYDVKM. The CDR3 is 16 residues long. J gave up 0 bases and V 11 bases, and 13 bases lay outside the gene matches. CDR3 region: CADGKRDRDHQETQYF. CDR3 DNA: TGTGCCGACGGAAAAAGGGACAGGGACCACCAAGAGACCCAGTACTTC.

This clonotype was seen a few times. This chain uses TRBV9 with TRBJ2-2; D gene uncertain. The CDR3 consists of 18 residues. CDR1 is SGDLS and CDR2 is YYNGEE in the germline V gene. V was shortened by 0 bases and J by 0 bases, with 15 bases between the two germline ends. CDR3: CASSVGRPSLSNTGELFF. In DNA, the CDR3 is TGTGCCAGCAGCGTAGGCAGGCCGTCCCTCTCGAACACCGGGGAGCTGTTTTTT.

The chain links TRBV15 to TRBJ2-3; D may be TRBD2 (7 bases). Trimming took off 7 bases at V and 4 bases at J, with 15 bases between the two ends. From germline, CDR1 is LNHNV and CDR2 YYDKDF (reference sequence). CDR3 length: 14 amino acids. The DNA of the CDR3 is TGTGCCACCACCCCCGGGGAGGGGGCAGATACGCAGTATTTT. Residues: CATTPGEGADTQYF.

The V call is TRBV15, the J call TRBJ1-4, with 7 positions matching TRBD1. The CDR3 consists of 16 residues. Germline V lookup: CDR1 LNHNV, CDR2 YYDKDF (reference sequence). The J segment lost 3 bases and the V segment lost 0 bases, leaving 4 bases of the junction unmatched. The CDR3 sequence: CATSRDPQGANEKLFF. DNA for the CDR3: TGTGCCACCAGCAGAGATCCCCAGGGGGCTAATGAAAAACTGTTTTTT.

V is TRBV12-3 or TRBV12-4 and J is TRBJ1-2; D uncertain. Trimming took 8 bases from V and 0 from J, leaving 13 bases between them. CDR3 length: 14 amino acids. The CDR3 region is CASGSRTANYGYTF. The CDR3 nucleotides are TGTGCCAGCGGTTCCCGGACGGCTAACTATGGCTACACCTTC.

V is TRBV7-2 and J is TRBJ2-7, with TRBD2 matching 9 bases. Germline V CDR1 and CDR2: SGHTA, FQGNSA. V lost 6 bases, J lost 3 bases, and 3 bases stayed unmatched. The CDR3 spans 13 residues. The CDR3 region has the DNA TGTGCCAGCAGAGTTAGCGGGGGCTACGAGCAGTACTTC. This sequence encodes CASRVSGGYEQYF.

This clonotype was picked up a small number of times. V and J are TRBV5-1 and TRBJ2-1; 8 positions match TRBD1. This CDR3 region has 15 residues. The germline CDR1 and CDR2 sequences are SGHRS and YFSETQ. Trimming took 4 bases from V and 2 from J; bases not matched to a gene: 5. This CDR3 is CASSKDREAYNEQFF. The DNA for the CDR3 is TGCGCCAGCAGCAAGGACAGGGAAGCCTACAATGAGCAGTTCTTC. Full variable domain (missing parts from reference TRBV5-1 and TRBJ2-1): KAGVTQTPRYLIKTRGQQVTLSCSPISGHRSVSWYQQTPGQGLQFLFEYFSETQRNKGNFPGRFSGRQFSNSRSEMNVSTLELGDSALYLCASSKDREAYNEQFFGPGTRLTVL.

Only a few counts were recorded for this clonotype. The gene calls are TRBV27 and TRBJ2-1; 9 bases are shared with TRBD1. Judging by the DNA end, TRBJ2-7 fits better; the J call may be wrong. CDR3 length: 16 residues. Germline V lookup: CDR1 MNHEY, CDR2 SMNVEV (reference sequence). In nucleotides, the CDR3 is TGTGCCAGCAGTAAGCAGTGGGACAGGGCTCCCTACGAGCAGTACTTC. As protein: CASSKQWDRAPYEQYF.

This clonotype was observed a few times. The J gene is TRBJ2-5, the V gene TRBV10-2; TRBD2 matches 7 bases. The J call may be wrong; the DNA end is better matched by TRBJ2-1. This CDR3 is 12 amino acids long. Germline assignment: CDR1 WSHSY and CDR2 SAAADI. CDR3 amino acids: CASRELATEQFF. The DNA for the CDR3 is TGCGCCAGCAGAGAACTAGCGACTGAGCAGTTCTTC.

The chain joins TRBV5-1 to TRBJ2-3; TRBD2 is a possible D gene (5 bases). CDR3 length equals 12 residues. The germline CDR1 and CDR2 sequences are SGHRS and YFSETQ. Trimming removed 0 bases from V and 8 bases from J, with 7 bases in between. As DNA, the CDR3 is TGCGCCAGCAGCTTGGTTGCGGGTACGCAGTATTTT. Protein: CASSLVAGTQYF.

The chain is built from TRBV7-3 and TRBJ2-3; 10 nucleotides line up with TRBD2. CDR3 length: 17 residues. V lost 0 bases to trimming and J lost 1 base; unmatched junction nucleotides: 4. In germline, CDR1 is SGHTA, CDR2 FQGTGA. Here the CDR3 reads CASSLTFGTSGTDTQYF. The CDR3 DNA follows: TGTGCCAGCAGCTTAACGTTTGGGACTAGCGGCACAGATACGCAGTATTTT.

CDR3 sequence: CASSLFFDGPEIVPTGELFF. The CDR3, as DNA: TGTGCCAGCAGTTTATTTTTTGACGGGCCGGAGATTGTCCCCACCGGGGAGCTGTTTTTT. The V and J genes are TRBV12-3 or TRBV12-4 and TRBJ2-2; D call uncertain. The CDR3 runs to 20 residues. Trimming removed 2 bases at V and 4 bases at J, with 26 bases between.

The chain joins TRBV4-3 to TRBJ1-4; 7 bases are a match to TRBD1. V trimming: 3 bases; J trimming: 3 bases; junction bases outside the gene matches: 10. This CDR3 has 17 residues. Germline assignment: CDR1 LGHNA and CDR2 YSLEER. CDR3 nucleotide sequence: TGCGCCAGCAGCCAGGTCCCGGGACAGACCCCTAATGAAAAACTGTTTTTT. Amino acids: CASSQVPGQTPNEKLFF.

This chain connects TRBV5-6 to TRBJ1-2; 11 nucleotides align to TRBD1. After removal of 1 base from V and 8 bases from J, the junction contained 10 bases not matched to a gene. The CDR3 has 16 amino acids. CDR1 SGHDT and CDR2 YYEEEE come from the germline V gene. The DNA of the CDR3 is TGTGCCAGCAGCTTGTTGTGGACAGGGGGCTGCTACGGCTACACCTTC. Amino acids: CASSLLWTGGCYGYTF.

The genes are TRBV4-1 and TRBJ2-5; 7 bases map to TRBD2. Looked up from germline, CDR1 is MGHRA and CDR2 is YSYEKL. After removal of 0 bases from V and 5 bases from J, the junction contained 9 bases not matched to a gene. The CDR3 spans 16 residues. The CDR3 DNA follows: TGCGCCAGCAGCCAAGATCGGGGGGTTATAGCGGAGACCCAGTACTTC. Translated: CASSQDRGVIAETQYF.

The chain links TRBV18 to TRBJ2-2; D unresolved. Germline-derived CDR1 and CDR2 are KGHSH and LQKENI. The CDR3 runs 13 residues. Trimming removed 3 bases from V and 6 bases from J, with 8 bases in between. The chain's CDR3 is CASSPTNPGELFF. CDR3 sequence (DNA): TGTGCCAGCTCACCCACAAACCCCGGGGAGCTGTTTTTT.